These T cell receptor beta chains were read from a single sample in a study of blood T cell repertoires in COVID-19. The method was immunoSEQ multiplex PCR; TCRdb's version includes in-frame clones alone and lacks a portion of them. The sample contains approximately 200,000 clones, roughly 77% of which appear only once. Sequences were obtained from peripheral blood. The receptor set was obtained from a woman aged 80 or over with COVID-19, enrolled during active disease. The CDR3 runs from the conserved cysteine through the conserved F or W. D genes are given only for firm matches. Size is stated for part of the rows, as once, few or many counts, or as a class when the clone is expanded.

DNA,CDR3,V,size,D,J
TGCGCCAGCAGCTTGGAAGGTAGCGGGGGCTCTAACGAGCAGTACTTC,CASSLEGSGGSNEQYF,TRBV5-1,.,TRBD2,TRBJ2-7
TGTGCCAGCAGGTTACGCTATGGCTACACCTTC,CASRLRYGYTF,TRBV7-9,.,.,TRBJ1-2
TGTGCCAGCAGCTTGATGGCGGCGTCCTACGAGCAGTACTTC,CASSLMAASYEQYF,TRBV5-5,.,.,TRBJ2-7
TGTGCCATCAGTGTCCGGGGACTAGAAGAGACCCAGTACTTC,CAISVRGLEETQYF,TRBV10-3,.,TRBD2,TRBJ2-5
TGCGCCAGCAGCCTAACAGGGGCCGGGACTGAAGCTTTCTTT,CASSLTGAGTEAFF,TRBV5-1,.,TRBD1,TRBJ1-1
TGTGCCAGCAGCGTAGCTCCTGGGGGCGGCTACACCTTC,CASSVAPGGGYTF,TRBV9,.,.,TRBJ1-2
TGTGCCAGCAGTTTACTCCCCGGAGGGTACAATGAGCAGTTCTTC,CASSLLPGGYNEQFF,TRBV27,.,.,TRBJ2-1
TGTGCCAGCAGCCCTGGGACTAGCGGGAGGCTCCGGTTCTTC,CASSPGTSGRLRFF,TRBV7-9,.,TRBD2,TRBJ2-1
TGTGCCAGCAGTTCTGGACAGGGACGCTACGAGCAGTACTTC,CASSSGQGRYEQYF,TRBV2,.,TRBD1,TRBJ2-7
TGTGCCAGTAGTATCCAAACGGCGGATAATTCACCCCTCCACTTT,CASSIQTADNSPLHF,TRBV19,.,.,TRBJ1-6
TGTGCCAGCAGCCAAAACATGGGGGCGGGGGCATCAGATACGCAGTATTTT,CASSQNMGAGASDTQYF,TRBV3-1/TRBV3-2,.,.,TRBJ2-3
TGTGCCAGCAGTTTCCCGGGACAGGGTATGGACACTGAAGCTTTCTTT,CASSFPGQGMDTEAFF,TRBV2,.,TRBD1,TRBJ1-1
TGTGCCAGCAGCCTGACAGGGTACGAGCAGTACTTC,CASSLTGYEQYF,TRBV2,.,TRBD1,TRBJ2-7
TGTGCCAGCAGCTCCGGGACAGGGGACGCGTACTTC,CASSSGTGDAYF,TRBV5-6,.,TRBD1,TRBJ2-7
TGTGCCAGCAGCGTAGAGGCGGTCTACAATGAGCAGTTCTTC,CASSVEAVYNEQFF,TRBV9,.,.,TRBJ2-1
TGTGCCACCAGCAGATTCCCGGGACAGGGTGGTACAGATACGCAGTATTTT,CATSRFPGQGGTDTQYF,TRBV15,.,TRBD1,TRBJ2-3
TGTGCCAGTAGTGACCGTGAGGGTAGCTACACCTTC,CASSDREGSYTF,TRBV19,many,.,TRBJ1-2
TGTGCCAGCAGCCTCTACACCGGGGAGCTGTTTTTT,CASSLYTGELFF,TRBV3-1/TRBV3-2,.,.,TRBJ2-2
TGTGCCAGCAGGACGATGGCGGGGTCGGACGAGCAGTACTTC,CASRTMAGSDEQYF,TRBV2,.,.,TRBJ2-7
TGCGCCAGCAGGCTGGGACTGACCAACACTGAAGCTTTCTTT,CASRLGLTNTEAFF,TRBV5-1,once,.,TRBJ1-1
TGTGCCTCAGACATGGGACTGAGCTCCTACGAGCAGTACTTC,CASDMGLSSYEQYF,TRBV24-1,.,.,TRBJ2-7
TGTGCCAGCAGCTTAGCCCTAGCGAGCACCGGGGAGCTGTTTTTT,CASSLALASTGELFF,TRBV7-8,.,.,TRBJ2-2
TGTGCCAGCAGCCTCGGGACTAGCGGCTACAATGAGCAGTTCTTC,CASSLGTSGYNEQFF,TRBV11-3,.,TRBD2,TRBJ2-1
TGTGCCAGCAGCCGCAGCGGGAGGGCCGGGAACAATGAGCAGTTCTTC,CASSRSGRAGNNEQFF,TRBV7-2,.,TRBD2,TRBJ2-1
TGTGCCAGCAGCTATATCGGGGAGCTGTTTTTT,CASSYIGELFF,TRBV2,.,.,TRBJ2-2
TGTGCCAGCAGTTACTCCTTAAATTCACCCCTCCACTTT,CASSYSLNSPLHF,TRBV6-5,once,.,TRBJ1-6
TGTGCCAGCAGCAAAGCCGGGACAGCGACCTACGAGCAGTACTTC,CASSKAGTATYEQYF,TRBV21-1,.,.,TRBJ2-7
TGCAGCGTTTTGGGGGGGCGGGGAGCGAACACCGGGGAGCTGTTTTTT,CSVLGGRGANTGELFF,TRBV29-1,.,.,TRBJ2-2